These T cell receptor beta chains were read from a single sample in a study of T cell clones after liver transplantation. The table came from immunoSEQ multiplex PCR; TCRdb's copy has only in-frame clones and leaves some out. The data contain just over 80,000 clones, around four fifths of them singletons. The material sequenced was CD4+ T cells from blood, taken 45 to 46 months after liver transplant. Source of these receptors: a human patient who received a liver transplant. Among the T cells, some may be from the graft donor. The CDR3 runs from the conserved cysteine through the conserved F or W. Each record gives: D gene, V gene, clone size, J gene, CDR3 DNA, CDR3 protein. A D gene is named only where the DNA matches it firmly. Clone size, where shown, is once, few, many, or a class for clones that have expanded.

D: TRBD1
V: TRBV28
size: NA
J: TRBJ1-2
DNA: TGTGCCAGCAGTTTGGAGACAGGGACTAACTATGGCTACACCTTC
CDR3: CASSLETGTNYGYTF

D: NA
V: TRBV27
size: NA
J: TRBJ2-6
DNA: TGTGCCAGCAGTTCGAATCCCAGGCGCTCTGGGGCCAACGTCCTGACTTTC
CDR3: CASSSNPRRSGANVLTF

D: NA
V: TRBV9
size: NA
J: TRBJ2-1
DNA: TGTGCCAGCAGCTCTCGGGTCTCCGGGGGTGAGCAGTTCTTC
CDR3: CASSSRVSGGEQFF

D: TRBD2
V: TRBV5-1
size: NA
J: TRBJ2-2
DNA: TGCGCCAGCAGCCTATACACTAGCGGGAGAGGGGCCGGGGAGCTGTTTTTT
CDR3: CASSLYTSGRGAGELFF

D: NA
V: TRBV14
size: few
J: TRBJ1-2
DNA: TGTGCCAGCAGCCACGGGCCCACCTATGGCTACACCTTC
CDR3: CASSHGPTYGYTF

D: NA
V: TRBV2
size: NA
J: TRBJ1-1
DNA: TGTGCCAGCAGTGATACAGGGAAGGACACTGAAGCTTTCTTT
CDR3: CASSDTGKDTEAFF

D: NA
V: TRBV6-1
size: NA
J: TRBJ1-2
DNA: TGTGCCAGCACCCGGGGATGGGCTAACTATGGCTACACCTTC
CDR3: CASTRGWANYGYTF

D: NA
V: TRBV5-1
size: NA
J: TRBJ2-6
DNA: TGCGCCAGCAGCTTGGAACGGGTCGGGGCCAACGTCCTGACTTTC
CDR3: CASSLERVGANVLTF

D: TRBD1
V: TRBV28
size: NA
J: TRBJ2-7
DNA: TGTGCCAGCAGAAGGGACAGGGAGTACGAGCAGTACTTC
CDR3: CASRRDREYEQYF

D: NA
V: TRBV7-8
size: NA
J: TRBJ1-5
DNA: TGTGCCAGCAGCTTTGGAAATCAGCCCCAGCATTTT
CDR3: CASSFGNQPQHF

D: NA
V: TRBV4-3
size: NA
J: TRBJ1-1
DNA: TGCGCCAGCAGCCAAGTAACAGGGATAGCTTTCTTT
CDR3: CASSQVTGIAFF

D: NA
V: TRBV7-3
size: NA
J: TRBJ2-7
DNA: TGTGCCAGCAGCTCTGGGACGACGGGAGAGCAGTACTTC
CDR3: CASSSGTTGEQYF

D: TRBD1
V: TRBV27
size: NA
J: TRBJ1-1
DNA: TGTGCCAGCAGTTCCGGGACAGTTCTTTTGAACACTGAAGCTTTCTTT
CDR3: CASSSGTVLLNTEAFF

D: NA
V: TRBV27
size: NA
J: TRBJ2-1
DNA: TGTGCCAGCAGTTTCGAAAGCCCCTCCTACAATGAGCAGTTCTTC
CDR3: CASSFESPSYNEQFF

D: TRBD2
V: TRBV5-1
size: NA
J: TRBJ2-1
DNA: TGCGCCAGCAGCTCCCCGACTAGCGGGGGTTACAATGAGCAGTTCTTC
CDR3: CASSSPTSGGYNEQFF

D: TRBD1
V: TRBV6-1
size: once
J: TRBJ1-5
DNA: TGTGCCAGCAGTGATGAGGGACAGGGTGGTCAGCCCCAGCATTTT
CDR3: CASSDEGQGGQPQHF

D: TRBD1
V: TRBV2
size: NA
J: TRBJ2-5
DNA: TGTGCCAGCAGTAAGGACAGGGAGTTTGAGACCCAGTACTTC
CDR3: CASSKDREFETQYF

D: NA
V: TRBV28
size: few
J: TRBJ2-5
DNA: TGTGCCAGCAGTTTAAGAGGGGGCCAAGAGACCCAGTACTTC
CDR3: CASSLRGGQETQYF

D: TRBD1
V: TRBV9
size: NA
J: TRBJ1-3
DNA: TGTGCCAGCAGCTCAAGCAGGGGGCCCCTTCACTCTGGAAACACCATATATTTT
CDR3: CASSSSRGPLHSGNTIYF

D: TRBD2
V: TRBV4-1
size: few
J: TRBJ2-1
DNA: TGCGCCAGCAGCCGAGGACTAGCGGGAGGCAGCTCCTACAATGAGCAGTTCTTC
CDR3: CASSRGLAGGSSYNEQFF

D: TRBD2
V: TRBV2
size: NA
J: TRBJ2-7
DNA: TGTGCCAGTTGTAGCGGGAGGAACAACTACGAGCAGTACTTC
CDR3: CASCSGRNNYEQYF

D: TRBD2
V: TRBV29-1
size: NA
J: TRBJ2-7
DNA: TGCAGCGCCCGGGACTATCCCAGCGGGCAGTACTTC
CDR3: CSARDYPSGQYF